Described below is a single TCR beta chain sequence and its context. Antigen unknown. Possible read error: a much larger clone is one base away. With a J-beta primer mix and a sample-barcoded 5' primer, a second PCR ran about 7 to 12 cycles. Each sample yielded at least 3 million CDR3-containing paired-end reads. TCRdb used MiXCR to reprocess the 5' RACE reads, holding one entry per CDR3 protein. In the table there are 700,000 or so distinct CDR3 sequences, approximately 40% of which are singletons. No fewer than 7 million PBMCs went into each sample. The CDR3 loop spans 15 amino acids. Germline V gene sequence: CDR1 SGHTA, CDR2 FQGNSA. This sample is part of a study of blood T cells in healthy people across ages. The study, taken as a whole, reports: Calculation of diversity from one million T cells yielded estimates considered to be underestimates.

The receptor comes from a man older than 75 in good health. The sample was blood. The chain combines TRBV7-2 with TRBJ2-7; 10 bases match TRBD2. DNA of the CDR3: TGTGCCAGCAGCTCACTAGCGGGATATTCCTACGCGCAGTACTTC. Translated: CASSSLAGYSYAQYF.